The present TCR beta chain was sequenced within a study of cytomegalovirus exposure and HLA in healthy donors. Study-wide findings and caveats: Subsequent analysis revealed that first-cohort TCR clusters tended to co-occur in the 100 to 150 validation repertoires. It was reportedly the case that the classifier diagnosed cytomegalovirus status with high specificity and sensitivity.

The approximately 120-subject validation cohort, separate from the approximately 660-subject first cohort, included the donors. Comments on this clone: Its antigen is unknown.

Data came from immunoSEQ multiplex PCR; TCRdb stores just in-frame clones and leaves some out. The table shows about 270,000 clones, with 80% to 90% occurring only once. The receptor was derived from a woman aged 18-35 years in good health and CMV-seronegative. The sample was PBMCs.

As DNA, the CDR3 is TGTGCCAGCAGCTCGACAGGGGAGGAGGGGGGCTACACCTTC. This sequence encodes CASSSTGEEGGYTF. This chain joins TRBV5-6 and TRBJ1-2; TRBD1 aligns across 8 bases. V lost 3 bases, J lost 8 bases, and 9 bases stayed unmatched. The CDR3 length is 14 residues. Germline V CDR1 and CDR2: SGHDT, YYEEEE.